This TCR beta chain stems from a study of beta chain features in type 1 diabetes. Sorting with CD45RO/CCR7/CD25/CD127/CD95/CD27 yielded naive, central memory, regulatory and stem-like memory CD4+ cells. A word on this clone: Its antigen is undetermined.

The entirety of the isolated RNA underwent reverse transcription, so expressed TCRB transcripts were sequenced. Sequencing used immunoSEQ multiplex PCR; TCRdb keeps in-frame clones, though not all of them. Found here are about 350,000 clones, around 20% of them singletons; the top ten hold about 0.044%. The germline CDR1 and CDR2 sequences are SGHTA and FQGNSA. V was shortened by 1 base and J by 0 bases, with 9 bases between the two germline ends. CDR3 length: 15 residues. Study observations and caveats: PCR might show a preference for shorter templates, equally across patients and controls.

V usage is TRBV7-2 and J usage is TRBJ1-2; no clear D gene. The sample consisted of naive CD4+ T cells from blood. This TCR derives from a woman younger than 35 in good health. DNA for the CDR3: TGTGCCAGCAGCTTAGATCACAGAGCTAACTATGGCTACACCTTC. This translates into CASSLDHRANYGYTF.